The next 22 T cell receptor beta chains were all read from a single sample in a study of cytomegalovirus exposure and HLA in healthy donors. The PCR made use of 60 Vbeta and 13 Jbeta primers. Profiling relied on immunoSEQ multiplex PCR, and the TCRdb table lists in-frame clones only, not all of them. The data show 150,000 to 200,000 clones, 81% seen once. The sequenced sample was PBMCs. Receptor source: a woman between 18 and 29 years old in good health and CMV-seronegative.

This chain joins TRBV19 and TRBJ2-1, with D tentatively TRBD1 (5 bases). Germline V gene lookup returns CDR1 LNHDA and CDR2 SQIVND (reference sequence). CDR3 length: 12 residues. V was shortened by 3 bases and J by 10 bases, with 10 bases between the two germline ends. CDR3 bases: TGTGCCAGTAGTATTCAGGGAATCGAGCAGTTCTTC. Translation gives CASSIQGIEQFF. Full variable domain (missing parts from reference TRBV19 and TRBJ2-1): DGGITQSPKYLFRKEGQNVTLSCEQNLNHDAMYWYRQDPGQGLRLIYYSQIVNDFQKGDIAEGYSVSREKKESFPLTVTSAQKNPTAFYLCASSIQGIEQFFGPGTRLTVL.

The genes are TRBV25-1 and TRBJ1-6; no definite D call. The germline V gene has CDR1 MGHDK and CDR2 SYGVNS. CDR3 length: 14 residues. The ends were cut back, 7 bases at V and 6 bases at J, with 13 bases in the middle. CDR3 region: CASTRGNFNSPLHF. In DNA, the CDR3 is TGTGCCAGCACCCGAGGGAACTTTAATTCACCCCTCCACTTT.

A single count supports this clone. The chain recombines TRBV7-6 with TRBJ2-2; TRBD1 matches at 7 bases. Germline V lookup: CDR1 SGHVS, CDR2 FNYEAQ. This CDR3 is built from 17 residues. V was clipped by 5 bases and J by 0 bases; unmatched bases: 9. The DNA for the CDR3 is TGTGCCAGCAGCAGCACAGGGGCCTCAACGAACACCGGGGAGCTGTTTTTT. Protein: CASSSTGASTNTGELFF.

J is TRBJ1-1 and V is TRBV13; D possibly corresponds to TRBD1 (5 bases). Trimming stripped 5 bases from V and 10 bases from J, with 14 bases between. The V gene's germline CDR1 is PRHDT and CDR2 FYEKMQ (reference sequence). The CDR3 length is 12 residues. The CDR3 reads CASSDRGLRAFF. DNA for the CDR3: TGTGCCAGCAGCGATCGGGGGTTGAGAGCTTTCTTT.

The chain uses TRBV2 and TRBJ1-2; unclear D gene. Germline values: CDR1 SNHLY, CDR2 FYNNEI. The CDR3 is 13 amino acids. Trimming took 2 bases from V and 3 from J, leaving 7 bases between them. CDR3 loop: CASSEFGDYGYTF. CDR3 coding DNA: TGTGCCAGCAGTGAATTCGGAGACTATGGCTACACCTTC.

The genes are TRBV6-5 and TRBJ1-4; TRBD1 agrees at 9 bases. The V gene end was trimmed by 4 bases and the J gene end by 5 bases; junction bases not matched to a gene: 5. The CDR3 has 15 residues. CDR1 and CDR2 (germline): MNHEY, SVGAGI. In nucleotides, the CDR3 is TGTGCCAGCAGTTGGACAGGGGCACCGAATGAAAAACTGTTTTTT. Protein product: CASSWTGAPNEKLFF.

The V call is TRBV5-4, the J call TRBJ1-2; TRBD1 matches at 7 bases. With 4 bases clipped from V and 3 bases from J, the junction kept 9 bases outside the gene matches. CDR3 length: 15 residues. Germline V gives CDR1 SGHNT, CDR2 YYREEE (reference sequence). CDR3 coding DNA: TGTGCCAGCAGCAAGAGTGTCGACAGGGACTATGGCTACACCTTC. As protein: CASSKSVDRDYGYTF.

In this sample, this clone turned up a few times. One end of the junction does not line up with germline, which may come from a read error. This chain uses TRBV7-9 with TRBJ2-7; no definite D call. This CDR3 spans 12 amino acids. Germline V gene lookup returns CDR1 SEHNR and CDR2 FQNEAQ (reference sequence). The CDR3 DNA reads TGTTCCAGCCGGTTCGACTCCTACGAGCAGTACTTC. Translation: CSSRFDSYEQYF.

The chain uses TRBV5-1 and TRBJ2-5, with TRBD2 identical over 14 bases. V dropped 2 bases and J dropped 5; count of bases not matched to a gene: 5. The V gene's germline CDR1 is SGHRS and CDR2 YFSETQ. This CDR3 has 16 amino acids. The CDR3 region has the DNA TGCGCCAGCAGCTTTGGGACTAGCGGGAGTGTCGAGACCCAGTACTTC. Protein: CASSFGTSGSVETQYF.

The V and J genes are TRBV4-1 and TRBJ2-1; no firm D call. The CDR3 sequence is 13 residues long. Germline assignment: CDR1 MGHRA and CDR2 YSYEKL. Trimming removed 4 bases from V and 7 bases from J, with 11 bases in between. The CDR3, as DNA: TGCGCCAGCAGCCTCACCCTTCGGAATGAGCAGTTCTTC. It encodes CASSLTLRNEQFF.

This chain uses TRBV18 with TRBJ2-7; 11 nucleotides align to TRBD1. Per germline, CDR1 KGHSH and CDR2 LQKENI. V lost 3 bases and J lost 5; bases outside the gene matches: 9. The CDR3 runs 16 residues. CDR3 DNA: TGTGCCAGCTCACCCCAGTCGTGGACAGGGGGCGACGAGCAGTACTTC. Encoded protein: CASSPQSWTGGDEQYF.

The V gene is TRBV9, the J gene TRBJ1-1, with 9 bases that match TRBD1. The J segment lost 2 bases and the V segment lost 0 bases, leaving 8 bases of the junction unmatched. Germline V CDR1 and CDR2: SGDLS, YYNGEE. CDR3 length: 17 residues. The CDR3 spells CASSVGTGDRRNTEAFF. The CDR3 coding sequence is TGTGCCAGCAGCGTAGGGACAGGGGACCGCAGAAACACTGAAGCTTTCTTT.

The chain links TRBV5-1 to TRBJ2-7; TRBD1 is a possible D gene (5 bases). CDR1 is SGHRS and CDR2 is YFSETQ in the germline V gene. The CDR3 runs to 15 residues. V dropped 3 bases and J dropped 2 bases, with 15 bases sitting between them. CDR3 DNA: TGCGCCAGCAGCTCCGGACACACCCTTCCCTACGAGCAGTACTTC. As protein: CASSSGHTLPYEQYF.

This chain joins TRBV4-2 and TRBJ2-7, with 13 positions matching TRBD2. Unmatched junction bases numbered 3, after V lost 1 base and J lost 3 bases. CDR1 is LGHNA, CDR2 YNFKEQ, per germline. This CDR3 is built from 16 residues. Here the CDR3 reads CASSQGLAGGNYEQYF. The CDR3 nucleotides are TGTGCCAGCAGCCAAGGACTAGCGGGGGGAAACTACGAGCAGTACTTC.

This clone was counted once. The J gene is TRBJ2-6, the V gene TRBV28; 11 bases fit TRBD1. This CDR3 spans 16 amino acids. Germline-derived CDR1 and CDR2 are MDHEN and SYDVKM. V shed 11 bases, J shed 3 bases, and the junction held 9 bases outside the gene matches. CDR3 in amino acids: CALGQGAWDGANVLTF. CDR3 sequence (DNA): TGTGCCCTCGGACAGGGGGCATGGGATGGGGCCAACGTCCTGACTTTC.

The chain carries TRBV7-9 and TRBJ1-5, with 9 bases aligning to TRBD1. Trimming removed 5 bases from V and 6 bases from J; junction bases left unmatched: 20. CDR1 is SEHNR, CDR2 FQNEAQ, per germline (reference sequence). CDR3 length: 19 residues. The CDR3 nucleotides read TGTGCCAGCAGCCGAGGGGTGTCGCCTGGACAGGGGCCTAGTCAGCCCCAGCATTTT. Translating it yields CASSRGVSPGQGPSQPQHF.

This chain links TRBV28 with TRBJ1-2, with D possibly matching TRBD1 (6 bases). The germline V and J ends were trimmed by 8 bases and 6 bases, with 19 bases remaining between them. The CDR3 runs 14 residues. CDR1 is MDHEN, CDR2 SYDVKM, per germline. The CDR3 DNA sequence: TGTGCCAGCGGCGTGGACAGCTTCCGAGATGGCTACACCTTC. This encodes CASGVDSFRDGYTF.

The chain is built from TRBV9 and TRBJ1-5, with a tentative D call TRBD1 (6 bases). CDR1 is SGDLS and CDR2 is YYNGEE in the germline V gene. V was pared by 3 bases and J by 4 bases, with 11 bases between. This CDR3 has 14 residues. The CDR3 DNA follows: TGTGCCAGCAGCGCGGACAGCGCGAATCAGCCCCAGCATTTT. Translating gives CASSADSANQPQHF.

J is TRBJ2-2 and V is TRBV7-6; maybe TRBD2 (5 bases). Trimming cost V 5 bases and J 4 bases, with 17 bases left between them. The CDR3 loop spans 16 amino acids. Germline V gives CDR1 SGHVS, CDR2 FNYEAQ. CDR3 coding DNA: TGTGCCAGCAGCGCCCCGCGACGGGGTCCCACCGGGGAGCTGTTTTTT. As protein: CASSAPRRGPTGELFF.

This clone was seen only once. The V and J genes are TRBV6-1 and TRBJ2-1; TRBD2 matches at 10 bases. The V and J ends lost 2 bases and 3 bases, in that order; junction bases with no gene match: 7. The germline V gene has CDR1 MNHNS and CDR2 SASEGT. This CDR3 has 17 residues. DNA for the CDR3: TGTGCCAGCAGTGAACGCCCTAGCGGGGGAAACTACAATGAGCAGTTCTTC. Translation gives CASSERPSGGNYNEQFF.

This clone was seen a handful of times. The V and J genes are TRBV6-5 and TRBJ1-2; a weak D match, TRBD1 (5 bases). The CDR3 extends over 14 amino acids. V lost 0 bases, J lost 3 bases, and 8 bases lay in between. Looked up from germline, CDR1 is MNHEY and CDR2 is SVGAGI. In nucleotides, the CDR3 is TGTGCCAGCAGTTACTCGGACACCTACTATGGCTACACCTTC. This gives the protein CASSYSDTYYGYTF.

The V gene is TRBV28, the J gene TRBJ2-7, with 8 positions matching TRBD1. V was pared by 5 bases and J by 5 bases, with 8 bases of the junction left unmatched. Germline V gene sequence: CDR1 MDHEN, CDR2 SYDVKM. The CDR3 sequence is 14 residues long. CDR3 nucleotide sequence: TGTGCCAGCAGTCAGGACAGGGAATTGCACGAGCAGTACTTC. Its translation: CASSQDRELHEQYF.